A single T cell receptor (beta chain) is shown here with its context. Compared with germline, one end of the junction differs, possibly owing to a read error. This record belongs to a study of blood T cells in healthy people across ages. With a J-beta primer mix and a sample-barcoded 5' primer, a second PCR ran 7 to 11 cycles. One entry per CDR3 protein, called by TCRdb with MiXCR from the 5' RACE reads. The table records 750,000 to 850,000 distinct CDR3 sequences, 20% to 25% of them present only once. These records were also assigned to another study, of T cells of mothers and their children. Per that paper: Addition of sample barcodes and 2-4 random nucleotides occurred through the M1S primer of the second PCR.

The sample was blood. The clonotype comes from a boy aged 5-17 years in good health.

CDR3 amino acids: CASSLIGRLGSGGVSNQPQHF. The DNA of the CDR3 is TGTGCCAGCAGCTTAATCGGGCGGTTGGGCAGCGGAGGAGTGAGCAATCAGCCCCAACATTTT. The chain is built from TRBV11-2 and TRBJ1-5, with D uncertain. This CDR3 has 21 amino acids. Per germline, CDR1 SGHAT and CDR2 FQNNGV.